These T cell receptor beta chains were read from a single sample in a study of cytomegalovirus exposure and HLA in healthy donors. The table came from immunoSEQ multiplex PCR; TCRdb's copy has only in-frame clones and leaves some out. The sample contains approximately 170,000 clones, over 70% of which appear only once. Input material: PBMCs. The receptors stem from a male donor in good health and CMV-seropositive. Each CDR3 is given with its conserved first and last residue. The D gene is left open where the match is weak. Rows give clone size only sometimes, using once, few, many, or a class for an expanded clone.

>TRBJ1-4|-|TRBV2|-
TGTGCCAGCAGGGTAGGGGCAACTAATGAAAAACTGTTTTTT
CASRVGATNEKLFF
>TRBJ1-2|-|TRBV6-1|-
TGTGCCAGCACCCTATGGGGGGGCAACTATGGCTACACCTTC
CASTLWGGNYGYTF
>TRBJ1-4|-|TRBV5-4|TRBD1
TGTGCCAGCAGCCTGGACAGGGATGGGGATAATGAAAAACTGTTTTTT
CASSLDRDGDNEKLFF
>TRBJ1-6|-|TRBV5-1|TRBD1
TGCGCCAGCAGCTTGGGATCCGGGGGACAGAGTTCACCCCCCCACTTT
CASSLGSGGQSSPPHF
>TRBJ1-2|-|TRBV5-4|-
TGTGCCAGCAGCTTGGAAGCAGGTCGTCATGGCTACACCTTC
CASSLEAGRHGYTF
>TRBJ1-4|few|TRBV29-1|-
TGCAGCGTCGGGACTCTTGCCAATGAAAAACTGTTTTTT
CSVGTLANEKLFF
>TRBJ2-7|once|TRBV18|TRBD1
TGTGCCAGCTCACCATCCGACAGGGTTGTTTTGAGGTTC
CASSPSDRVVLRF
>TRBJ1-4|-|TRBV4-1|TRBD1
TGCGCCAGCAGCTCCAGCCGGGACAGGGAAGCTGAAAAACTGTTTTTT
CASSSSRDREAEKLFF
>TRBJ2-7|-|TRBV4-3|TRBD1
TGCGCCAGCAGCCAGGAACTACAGGGGGCAACCTACGAGCAGTACTTC
CASSQELQGATYEQYF
>TRBJ1-2|few|TRBV6-6|TRBD1
TGTGCCAGCACCACCCCCGGGACAGGGTACGGCTATGGCTACACCTTC
CASTTPGTGYGYGYTF
>TRBJ1-1|-|TRBV7-9|TRBD1
TGTGCCAGCAGCTCCAGGACAGGGGGGACGAACACTGAAGCTTTCTTT
CASSSRTGGTNTEAFF
>TRBJ2-1|-|TRBV29-1|-
TGCAGCGTTGACCAAGGGGGGGGCAATGAGCAGTTCTTC
CSVDQGGGNEQFF
>TRBJ1-1|few|TRBV18|-
TGTGCCAGCTCACCCTCAGGGATGAACACTGAAGCTTTCTTT
CASSPSGMNTEAFF
>TRBJ2-2|-|TRBV5-1|-
TGCGCCACTGCCCGGACACCGAACACCGGGGAGCTGTTTTTT
CATARTPNTGELFF
>TRBJ1-6|-|TRBV6-1|-
TGTGCCAGCAGTGAAGCGGGAAGGAGGAATTCGCCCCTCCACTTT
CASSEAGRRNSPLHF
>TRBJ1-2|-|TRBV5-6|-
TGTGCCAGCAGCTTGGAAGTTCCAACACCCTCCGAAGCGTACGGCTACACCTTC
CASSLEVPTPSEAYGYTF
>TRBJ2-3|-|TRBV5-6|-
TGTGCCAGCAGCTGGGACAAGGATACGCAGTATTTT
CASSWDKDTQYF
>TRBJ2-6|-|TRBV6-1|-
TGTGCCAGCAGTGAAAGGGGCATTAGCTCCTCTGGGGCCAACGTCCTGACTTTC
CASSERGISSSGANVLTF
>TRBJ2-7|few|TRBV6-6|TRBD1
TGTGCCAGCAACTTCGGACAGGGCTACGAGCAGTACTTC
CASNFGQGYEQYF
>TRBJ1-1|few|TRBV6-1|TRBD1
TGTGCCAGCAGTCCACGGGACAGGTCAAACACTGAAGCTTTCTTT
CASSPRDRSNTEAFF
>TRBJ1-1|-|TRBV6-1|-
TGTGCCAGCAGGACACGCGTGAACACTGAAGCTTTCTTT
CASRTRVNTEAFF
>TRBJ2-3|-|TRBV7-9|-
TGTGCCAGCAGCTTAGTTGAGAGCACAGATACGCAGTATTTT
CASSLVESTDTQYF
>TRBJ2-7|-|TRBV6-1|-
TGTGCCAGCAGTGAAGGACAGGTCTACGAGCAGTACTTC
CASSEGQVYEQYF
>TRBJ1-6|-|TRBV7-3|TRBD1
TGTGCCAGCAGCTTATCAGGGGGAAGTAATTCACCCCTCCACTTT
CASSLSGGSNSPLHF
>TRBJ2-5|-|TRBV11-2|TRBD2
TGTGCCAGCAGCTTAGGGGGAGGGCCAGAAGAGACCCAGTACTTC
CASSLGGGPEETQYF
>TRBJ2-3|-|TRBV13|TRBD2
TGTGCCAGCAGCCCCCAGACTAGCGGGCGGACAGATACGCAGTATTTT
CASSPQTSGRTDTQYF
>TRBJ2-3|-|TRBV18|-
TGTGCCAGCTCAGGGTACAGGGTGAGCACAGATACGCAGTATTTT
CASSGYRVSTDTQYF
>TRBJ2-5|-|TRBV10-1|TRBD2
TGCGCCAGCAGTGAGTCACTCGGGGGGGACGGAGAGACCCAGTACTTC
CASSESLGGDGETQYF
>TRBJ1-6|-|TRBV19|TRBD1
TGTGCCAGTAGAACAGACAGGGTGGGGTCACCCCTCCACTTT
CASRTDRVGSPLHF
>TRBJ1-3|-|TRBV11-2|-
TGTGCCAGCAGTTTCTTCCTGCGGGTGGAATCTGGAAACACCATATATTTT
CASSFFLRVESGNTIYF
>TRBJ1-1|-|TRBV7-2|-
TGTGCCAGCAGGAGCGGGATGACAGGCGTACACACTGAAGCTTTCTTT
CASRSGMTGVHTEAFF
>TRBJ1-2|-|TRBV27|-
TGTGCCAGCAGTTTATCGGCCTCTAACTATGGCTACACCTTC
CASSLSASNYGYTF
>TRBJ1-5|once|TRBV19|-
TGTGCCAGTAGTATAAGGGGCGAGTTGGGACAGCCCCAGCATTTT
CASSIRGELGQPQHF
>TRBJ1-5|-|TRBV4-1|-
TGCGCCAGCAGCCAAGTACCAGGGACGGGGGGCAATCAGCCCCAGCATTTT
CASSQVPGTGGNQPQHF
>TRBJ2-5|-|TRBV4-1|TRBD2
TGCGCCAGCAGCTTCTTCGGTAGCGGGGGCCCCCAAGAGACCCAGTACTTC
CASSFFGSGGPQETQYF
>TRBJ1-1|-|TRBV6-1|TRBD1
TGTGCCAGCAGTGCCCAGAGGACAGGGCACACTGAAGCTTTCTTT
CASSAQRTGHTEAFF
>TRBJ2-2|-|TRBV7-3|TRBD1
TGTGCCAGCAGCTCAAAAAGGGGACAGTACGATCGCGGGGAGCTGTTTTTT
CASSSKRGQYDRGELFF
>TRBJ1-5|-|TRBV5-4|-
TGTGCCAGCAGCTTGGCGGGCCAGGGACCCCAGCATTTT
CASSLAGQGPQHF
>TRBJ1-1|-|TRBV18|TRBD1
TGTGCCAGCTCACAATTAACAGGGGTGAACACTGAAGCTTTCTTT
CASSQLTGVNTEAFF
>TRBJ1-1|-|TRBV19|TRBD1
TGTGCCAGTAAAGCAGGGGGCACTGAAGCTTTCTTT
CASKAGGTEAFF
>TRBJ1-2|once|TRBV2|-
TGTGCCAGCAGTGAATGGGACAAAGCTAACTATGGCTACACCTTC
CASSEWDKANYGYTF
>TRBJ1-1|-|TRBV7-2|-
TGTGCCAGCAGCTTAAGGAGGGGCGAGGGGACTGAAGCTTTCTTT
CASSLRRGEGTEAFF
>TRBJ2-7|-|TRBV23-1|TRBD1
TGCGCCAGCAGTCTCGGACAGGAATCCTACGAGCAGTACTTC
CASSLGQESYEQYF
>TRBJ2-4|-|TRBV6-1|TRBD1
TGTGCCAGCAGTGGGGCTCGGGACAGGGGGCGAGAGGACGCCAAAAACATTCAGTACTTC
CASSGARDRGREDAKNIQYF
>TRBJ1-4|-|TRBV9|TRBD1
TGTGCCAGCAGCGCCCGAACAGGGGGGGGTGAAAAACTGTTTTTT
CASSARTGGGEKLFF
>TRBJ2-1|-|TRBV18|TRBD2
TGTGCCAGCTCACCACGGACTAGCGGGGGTAATGAGCAGTTCTTC
CASSPRTSGGNEQFF
>TRBJ1-5|-|TRBV6-6|-
TGTGCCAGCAGTTACTTCAAAGGGGGACAGCCCCAGCATTTT
CASSYFKGGQPQHF
>TRBJ1-1|few|TRBV29-1|-
TGCAGCTACCGATCCCCAGAGGACACTGAAGCTTTCTTT
CSYRSPEDTEAFF
>TRBJ2-1|-|TRBV13|-
TGTGCCAGCAGCTTATCTAACAATGAGCAGTTCTTC
CASSLSNNEQFF
>TRBJ1-2|-|TRBV5-8|-
TGTGCCAGCAGCTTGGGACAGGTGAACTATGGCTACACCTTC
CASSLGQVNYGYTF
>TRBJ1-3|-|TRBV6-4|-
TGTGCCAGCAAACAGACAGGAATCTCTGGAAACACCATATATTTT
CASKQTGISGNTIYF
>TRBJ2-2|-|TRBV19|-
TGTGCCAGTAGTATTCGCAGGGGTGTAGGGGAGCTGTTTTTT
CASSIRRGVGELFF
>TRBJ2-2|-|TRBV7-9|TRBD2
TGTGCCAGCAGCTTCAGCGGGGGTAACACCGGGGAGCTGTTTTTT
CASSFSGGNTGELFF
>TRBJ1-4|-|TRBV19|-
TGTGCCAGTACCCGAGCAGGGAGGACTAATGAAAAACTGTTTTTT
CASTRAGRTNEKLFF
>TRBJ1-2|-|TRBV6-1|-
TGTGCCAGCAGATTCACAGGGAGTCCCTACGGCTACACCTTC
CASRFTGSPYGYTF